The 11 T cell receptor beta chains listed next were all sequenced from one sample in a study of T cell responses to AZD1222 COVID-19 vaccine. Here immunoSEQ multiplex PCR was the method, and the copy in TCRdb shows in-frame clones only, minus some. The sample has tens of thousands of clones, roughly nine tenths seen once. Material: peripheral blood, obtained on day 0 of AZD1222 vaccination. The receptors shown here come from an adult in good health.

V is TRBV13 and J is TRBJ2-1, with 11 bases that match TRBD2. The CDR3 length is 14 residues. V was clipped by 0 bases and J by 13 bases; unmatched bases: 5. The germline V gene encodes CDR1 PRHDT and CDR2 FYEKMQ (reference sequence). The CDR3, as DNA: TGTGCCAGCAGCTTAGGGACTAGCGGGACGCCTCAGTTCTTC. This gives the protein CASSLGTSGTPQFF.

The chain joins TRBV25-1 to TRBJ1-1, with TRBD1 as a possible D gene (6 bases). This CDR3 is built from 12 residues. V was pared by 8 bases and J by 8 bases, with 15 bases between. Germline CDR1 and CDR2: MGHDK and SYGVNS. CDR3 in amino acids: CASRGALQEAFF. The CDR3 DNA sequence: TGTGCCAGCCGGGGGGCCCTCCAAGAAGCTTTCTTT.

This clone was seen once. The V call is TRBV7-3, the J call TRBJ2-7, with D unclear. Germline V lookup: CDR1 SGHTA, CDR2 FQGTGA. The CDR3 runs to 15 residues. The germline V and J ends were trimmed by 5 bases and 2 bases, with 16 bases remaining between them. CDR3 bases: TGTGCCAGCAGCCCGTCTGTACGGCCCCCCTACGAGCAGTACTTC. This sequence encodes CASSPSVRPPYEQYF.

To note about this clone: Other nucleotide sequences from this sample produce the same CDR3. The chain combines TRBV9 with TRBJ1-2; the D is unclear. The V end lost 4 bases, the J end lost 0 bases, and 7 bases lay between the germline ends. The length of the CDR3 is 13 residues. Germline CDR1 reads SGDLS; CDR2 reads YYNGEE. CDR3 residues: CASSPDSNYGYTF. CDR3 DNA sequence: TGTGCCAGCAGCCCGGACTCTAACTATGGCTACACCTTC.

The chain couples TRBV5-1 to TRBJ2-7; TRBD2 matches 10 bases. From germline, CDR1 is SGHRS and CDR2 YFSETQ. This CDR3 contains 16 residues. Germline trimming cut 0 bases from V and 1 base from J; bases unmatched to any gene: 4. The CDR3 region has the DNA TGCGCCAGCAGCTTGGCCCCAGCGGGAGGGTCCTACGAGCAGTACTTC. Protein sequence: CASSLAPAGGSYEQYF.

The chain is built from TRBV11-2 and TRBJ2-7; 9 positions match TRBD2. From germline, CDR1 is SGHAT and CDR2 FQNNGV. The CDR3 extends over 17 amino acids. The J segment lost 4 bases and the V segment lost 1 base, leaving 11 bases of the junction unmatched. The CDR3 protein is CASSLARVGGGAYEQYF. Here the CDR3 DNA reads TGTGCCAGCAGCTTAGCTAGGGTTGGCGGGGGGGCATACGAGCAGTACTTC.

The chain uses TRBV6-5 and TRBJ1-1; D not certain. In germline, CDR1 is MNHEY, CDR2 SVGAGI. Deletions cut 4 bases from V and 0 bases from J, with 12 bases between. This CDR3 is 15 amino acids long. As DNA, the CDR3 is TGTGCCAGCAGTTGGGGAAACCAAATGAACACTGAAGCTTTCTTT. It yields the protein CASSWGNQMNTEAFF.

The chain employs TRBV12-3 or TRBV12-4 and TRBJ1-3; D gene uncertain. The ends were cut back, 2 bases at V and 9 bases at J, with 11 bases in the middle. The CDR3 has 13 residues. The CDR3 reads CASSLSLGFTIYF. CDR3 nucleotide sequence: TGTGCCAGCAGTTTAAGTTTAGGTTTCACCATATATTTT.

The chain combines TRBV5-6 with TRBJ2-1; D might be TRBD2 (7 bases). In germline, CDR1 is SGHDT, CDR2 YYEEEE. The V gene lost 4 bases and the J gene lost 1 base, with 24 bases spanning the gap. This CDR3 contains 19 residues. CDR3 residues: CASSLFHGRKGGSYNEQFF. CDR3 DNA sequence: TGTGCCAGCAGCCTTTTCCACGGGCGAAAGGGGGGGTCCTACAATGAGCAGTTCTTC.

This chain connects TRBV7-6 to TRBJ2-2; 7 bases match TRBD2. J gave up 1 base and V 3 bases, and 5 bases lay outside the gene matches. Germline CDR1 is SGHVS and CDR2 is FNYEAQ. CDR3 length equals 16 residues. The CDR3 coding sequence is TGTGCCAGCAGCTTGGGCGGGGGACGGAACACCGGGGAGCTGTTTTTT. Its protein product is CASSLGGGRNTGELFF.

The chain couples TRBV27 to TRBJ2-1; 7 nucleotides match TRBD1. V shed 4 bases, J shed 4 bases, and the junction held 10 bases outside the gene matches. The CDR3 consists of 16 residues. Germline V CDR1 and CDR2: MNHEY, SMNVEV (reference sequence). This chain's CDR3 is CASSSFRDRVYNEQFF. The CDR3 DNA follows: TGTGCCAGCAGTTCCTTCCGAGACAGGGTTTACAATGAGCAGTTCTTC.